The 21 T cell receptor beta chains reported below all come from one sample, sequenced in a study of T cells in Graves' hyperthyroidism and ophthalmopathy. Authors of the study amplified TCR beta CDR3 regions from RNA transcripts. A first-round RT-PCR of the TCR CDR3 used the HTBI primer set. TCRdb used MiXCR to reprocess the multiplex PCR reads, holding one entry per CDR3 protein. In the table there are about 250,000 distinct CDR3 sequences, approximately 20% of which are singletons. The sample was blood. The receptors derive from a man aged 30-40 years with Graves' ophthalmopathy.

The genes are TRBV18 and TRBJ1-2; D perhaps matches TRBD1 (5 bases). The CDR3 is 13 amino acids. V was pared by 3 bases and J by 4 bases, with 9 bases between. Germline CDR1 and CDR2: KGHSH and LQKENI. CDR3 DNA: TGTGCCAGCTCACCGGGGGACGGCTATGGCTACACCTTC. Amino acid sequence: CASSPGDGYGYTF. Full variable domain (rest looked up from reference TRBV18 and TRBJ1-2): NAGVMQNPRHLVRRRGQEARLRCSPMKGHSHVYWYRQLPEEGLKFMVYLQKENIIDESGMPKERFSAEFPKEGPSILRIQQVVRGDSAAYFCASSPGDGYGYTFGSGTRLTVV.

About this clonotype: This could be a read error, since a much larger clone is one nucleotide away. The V and J genes are TRBV20-1 and TRBJ2-7; 7 positions agree with TRBD1. Germline V gives CDR1 DFQATT, CDR2 SNEGSKA (reference sequence). Losses at the gene ends were 3 bases for V and 3 bases for J; bases not matched to a gene: 2. The CDR3 has 12 amino acids. CDR3 in amino acids: CSARTGFYEQYF. The DNA of the CDR3 is TGCAGTGCTAGGACAGGGTTCTACGAGCAGTACTTC.

This clonotype was counted between two and nine times. This chain joins TRBV20-1 and TRBJ1-1; D unresolved. This CDR3 region has 14 residues. The V gene's germline CDR1 is DFQATT and CDR2 SNEGSKA (reference sequence). With 4 bases removed from V and 0 bases from J, the gap between germline ends came to 12 bases. The CDR3 coding sequence is TGCAGTGCTAAACTTACAGTTGTGAACACTGAAGCTTTCTTT. It specifies CSAKLTVVNTEAFF.

This clonotype was picked up a small number of times. The chain uses TRBV29-1 and TRBJ2-1, with D unresolved. The CDR3 covers 14 residues. V shed 4 bases and J shed 0 bases, with 10 bases lying between them. Germline V lookup: CDR1 SQVTM, CDR2 ANQGSEA. The CDR3 spells CSVGSESSYNEQFF. The CDR3 region has the DNA TGCAGCGTTGGCAGCGAGAGCTCCTACAATGAGCAGTTCTTC.

This clonotype came up many times. The chain couples TRBV20-1 to TRBJ2-3; D is unresolved. The ends were cut back, 3 bases at V and 4 bases at J, with 5 bases in the middle. This CDR3 comprises 11 residues. Germline V gene data show CDR1 as DFQATT and CDR2 as SNEGSKA (reference sequence). The CDR3 DNA reads TGCAGTGCTAGTTTGGCAGATACGCAGTATTTT. Translating it yields CSASLADTQYF.

This clonotype was seen more than once but under ten times. The rearrangement joins TRBV11-3 to TRBJ1-5; no definite D call. The CDR3 length is 15 residues. The V gene's germline CDR1 is SGHNT and CDR2 YENEEA. Trimming took 5 bases from V and 0 from J, leaving 11 bases between them. CDR3 protein: CASSQAEDSNQPQHF. CDR3 sequence (DNA): TGTGCCAGCAGCCAAGCTGAAGATAGCAATCAGCCCCAGCATTTT.

This clonotype was counted between two and nine times. The chain couples TRBV29-1 to TRBJ2-3; D remains unclear. V lost 7 bases, J lost 0 bases, and 8 bases lay in between. There are 12 residues in the CDR3. Germline V lookup: CDR1 SQVTM, CDR2 ANQGSEA. The CDR3 bases are TGCAGCGAGGGTGGGAGCACAGATACGCAGTATTTT. It translates to CSEGGSTDTQYF.

In its sample, this clonotype was seen a few times. DNA for the CDR3: TGTGCCTGGAGTGTAGACTCCGGGTCCCATGGTTTCTTT. Amino acids: CAWSVDSGSHGFF. This chain links TRBV30 with TRBJ1-1; no definite D call. The length of the CDR3 is 13 residues. Trimming took off 0 bases at V and 13 bases at J, with 18 bases between the two ends. Germline V gene data show CDR1 as GTSNPN and CDR2 as SVGIG (reference sequence).

V and J are TRBV7-9 and TRBJ2-7; D possibly matches TRBD1 or TRBD2 (6 bases each). This CDR3 has 14 residues. Trimming removed 7 bases from V and 5 bases from J, with 18 bases in between. The germline CDR1 and CDR2 sequences are SEHNR and FQNEAQ (reference sequence). Here the CDR3 DNA reads TGTGCCAGCACTCCTCAGGGGACTTTCAACGAGCAGTACTTC. Protein: CASTPQGTFNEQYF.

This clonotype was seen at least ten times. The rearrangement uses TRBV7-3 and TRBJ2-5; TRBD1 is a possible D gene (5 bases). This CDR3 comprises 13 residues. V was clipped by 2 bases and J by 5 bases, with 9 bases between them. CDR1 and CDR2 (germline): SGHTA, FQGTGA. CDR3 nucleotide sequence: TGTGCCAGCAGCTTACTCGCAGGGGAGACCCAGTACTTC. Amino acids: CASSLLAGETQYF.

The sample holds many counts of this clonotype. V usage is TRBV2 and J usage is TRBJ2-3, with 8 bases that match TRBD1. V lost 6 bases to trimming and J lost 2 bases; unmatched junction nucleotides: 7. CDR1 is SNHLY, CDR2 FYNNEI, per germline. This CDR3 is 15 amino acids long. This CDR3 is CASSVGTGLTDTQYF. The DNA of the CDR3 is TGTGCCAGCAGCGTCGGGACAGGCCTCACAGATACGCAGTATTTT.

This clonotype has at least ten counts. CDR3 region: CASSLLHREAFF. The CDR3 nucleotides are TGTGCCAGCAGTCTACTCCACAGAGAAGCTTTCTTT. The chain uses TRBV28 and TRBJ1-1; D uncertain. Trimming took off 5 bases at V and 8 bases at J, with 12 bases between the two ends. This CDR3 region has 12 residues. Germline V CDR1 and CDR2: MDHEN, SYDVKM.

This clonotype came up many times. The V gene is TRBV11-3, the J gene TRBJ1-2, with D possibly being TRBD1 (5 bases). Per the germline V gene, CDR1 is SGHNT and CDR2 is YENEEA. This CDR3 is 13 amino acids long. The V gene lost 3 bases and the J gene lost 8 bases, with 13 bases spanning the gap. DNA for the CDR3: TGTGCCAGCAGCTTCTCCGGACAAGGGGGCTACACCTTC. The encoded protein is CASSFSGQGGYTF.

This clonotype came up a few times. This sequence joins TRBV29-1 and TRBJ1-1; the match to TRBD1 covers 7 bases. Germline V CDR1 and CDR2: SQVTM, ANQGSEA. Trimming took 0 bases from V and 4 from J; bases not matched to a gene: 2. CDR3 length equals 13 residues. The CDR3 DNA follows: TGCAGCGTTGAAGATTGGGACAGCACTGAAGCTTTCTTT. Protein: CSVEDWDSTEAFF.

This clonotype was recorded at least ten times. The chain couples TRBV30 to TRBJ2-5; TRBD2 might be the D (5 bases). This CDR3 spans 14 amino acids. Trimming cost V 0 bases and J 9 bases, with 17 bases left between them. Looked up from germline, CDR1 is GTSNPN and CDR2 is SVGIG (reference sequence). The CDR3 DNA follows: TGTGCCTGGAGTGTATGGGGTGGGAGTGAATCCCAGTACTTC. Its translation is CAWSVWGGSESQYF.

The rearrangement links TRBV5-5 to TRBJ1-1, with no clear D. Looked up from germline, CDR1 is SGHKS and CDR2 is YYEKEE (reference sequence). This CDR3 spans 14 amino acids. The V end was cut by 3 bases, the J end by 2 bases, with 11 bases between. The CDR3 reads CASSSPETNTEAFF. The CDR3, as DNA: TGTGCCAGCAGCTCACCGGAGACCAACACTGAAGCTTTCTTT.

This clonotype was observed a few times. J is TRBJ2-5 and V is TRBV20-1; unclear D gene. V was pared by 1 base and J by 7 bases, with 19 bases between. Germline CDR1 and CDR2: DFQATT and SNEGSKA (reference sequence). The CDR3 consists of 15 residues. CDR3: CSARALQSQPGTQYF. CDR3 nucleotide sequence: TGCAGTGCTAGAGCCCTCCAATCACAACCAGGGACCCAGTACTTC.

This clonotype was seen ten or more times. The DNA of the CDR3 is TGTGCCAGCTCAGGTACAAAGATCATGAACACTGAAGCTTTCTTT. This translates into CASSGTKIMNTEAFF. This chain joins TRBV18 and TRBJ1-1; unclear D gene. Germline CDR1 reads KGHSH; CDR2 reads LQKENI. V was pared by 5 bases and J by 0 bases, with 13 bases between. The length of the CDR3 is 15 residues.

This clonotype was picked up a small number of times. The rearrangement joins TRBV5-1 to TRBJ1-2; D is undetermined. V was cut by 6 bases and J by 4 bases, with 10 bases left in between. This CDR3 contains 12 residues. CDR1 and CDR2 (germline): SGHRS, YFSETQ. CDR3 nucleotides: TGCGCCAGCAAGGGCTCCTCCTATGGCTACACCTTC. This sequence encodes CASKGSSYGYTF.

The rearrangement uses TRBV6-1 and TRBJ2-7; D is ambiguous. The germline V and J ends were trimmed by 1 base and 7 bases, with 11 bases remaining between them. The length of the CDR3 is 13 residues. Germline V CDR1 and CDR2: MNHNS, SASEGT. Here the CDR3 reads CASSEGALREQYF. The CDR3 DNA is TGTGCCAGCAGTGAAGGGGCCCTGAGGGAGCAGTACTTC.

This clonotype was detected ten times or more. The chain uses TRBV3-1 and TRBJ1-4; D unclear. The V and J ends lost 3 bases and 8 bases respectively, with 4 bases between them. The germline V gene has CDR1 LGHDT and CDR2 YNNKEL (reference sequence). CDR3 length equals 11 residues. Here the CDR3 DNA reads TGTGCCAGCAGCCAGTTGGAAAAACTGTTTTTT. As protein: CASSQLEKLFF. The whole variable domain, remainder taken from reference TRBV3-1 and TRBJ1-4, is DTAVSQTPKYLVTQMGNDKSIKCEQNLGHDTMYWYKQDSKKFLKIMFSYNNKELIINETVPNRFSPKSPDKAHLNLHINSLELGDSAVYFCASSQLEKLFFGSGTQLSVL.